A single TCR beta chain is shown here with its context. Its specificity is unknown. The source of the sample is a study of graft-versus-host responses after intestinal transplantation. Study-wide findings and caveats: Some GvH clones were seen earlier in gut or blood, suggesting intestinal origin. Early after transplant, HvG clones declined as circulating GvH clones peaked.

The CDR3 runs to 15 residues. The germline V gene encodes CDR1 SEHNR and CDR2 FQNEAQ (reference sequence). J lost 0 bases, V lost 8 bases, and 8 bases had no gene match. TCRdb's copy holds only in-frame clones and misses some; the assay was immunoSEQ multiplex PCR. The sample carries approximately 85,000 clones, approximately 92% recorded once. The chain combines TRBV7-9 with TRBJ2-3, with 7 bases matching TRBD2. Sequencing was performed on unstimulated CD8+ T cells sorted from spleen or lymph node cells, taken before transplant. This sequence was found in a human donor who was the organ donor for an intestinal transplant. The CDR3 DNA follows: TGTGCCAGCGGGGCACTAGCGATCAGCACAGATACGCAGTATTTT. Translated, it gives CASGALAISTDTQYF.